Listed below are T cell receptor beta chains from one sample, sequenced in a study of tumor T cells in aggressive B-cell lymphoma. The repertoire was sequenced with immunoSEQ multiplex PCR; TCRdb's copy has only in-frame clones and lacks some. The sample includes approximately 900 clones, around four fifths seen only once; the top ten take roughly 8.2%. Sequenced input: tumor tissue. Source of these receptors: an adult with diffuse large B cell lymphoma. Both conserved end residues are part of each CDR3. The D gene is left open where the match is weak. The size of a clone is reported for some rows only, either as once, few or many, or as a class for expanded clones.

TRBD1 | TRBJ1-1 | once | TRBV9 | TGTGCCAGCAGCGTAGGTCCAGGGGGCTCTGAAGCTTTTTTT | CASSVGPGGSEAFF
TRBD2 | TRBJ2-3 | - | TRBV7-2 | TGTGCCAGCAGCTTAGAAGCGGGACTCGAAACGCAGTATTTT | CASSLEAGLETQYF
TRBD1 | TRBJ2-7 | once | TRBV5-6 | TGTGCCAGCAGCTTCGGGACAGGGGTATCCTACGAGCAGTACTTC | CASSFGTGVSYEQYF
- | TRBJ2-1 | - | TRBV19 | TGTGCCAGTAGTATTTCAGCGGTGAGCTCCTACAATGAGCAGTTCTTC | CASSISAVSSYNEQFF
TRBD1 | TRBJ2-7 | - | TRBV11-2 | TGTGCCAGCAGCCTTTCGGACAGGGCCAGGGACGAGCAGTACTTC | CASSLSDRARDEQYF
- | TRBJ2-7 | few | TRBV7-9 | TGTGCCAGCAGCTTAGCGCTTTCTTTCGGGGATGTCCCCTACGAGCAGTACTTC | CASSLALSFGDVPYEQYF
- | TRBJ1-1 | - | TRBV9 | TGTGCCAGCAGCGTAGAAGGTGTCGGGTGGACTGAAGCTTTCTTT | CASSVEGVGWTEAFF
TRBD1 | TRBJ2-7 | - | TRBV6-5 | TGTGCCAGCAGTTACCAGGGACAGGGACCCTACGAGCAGTACTTC | CASSYQGQGPYEQYF
- | TRBJ1-6 | - | TRBV19 | TGTGCCAGTAGGCGACAGAATTCACCCCTCCACTTT | CASRRQNSPLHF
TRBD2 | TRBJ2-7 | - | TRBV4-1 | TGCGCCAGCAGCCAAGATACACTAGCGGGAGCCGTTTTTACCTACGAGCAGTACTTC | CASSQDTLAGAVFTYEQYF
TRBD2 | TRBJ2-1 | - | TRBV4-1 | TGCGCCAGCAGCCAAGGACTAGCGGATGGTAATGAGCAGTTCTTC | CASSQGLADGNEQFF
TRBD1 | TRBJ1-2 | - | TRBV9 | TGTGCCAGCAGCACAAGGACAGGGGGCGGCTATGGCTACACCTTC | CASSTRTGGGYGYTF
- | TRBJ2-3 | - | TRBV18 | TGTGCCAGCTCACCAGGGGGCCGGGATACGCAGTATTTT | CASSPGGRDTQYF
TRBD1 | TRBJ2-7 | few | TRBV2 | TGTGCCAGCAGTGACCGGGACAGGGTTTACGAGCAGTACTTC | CASSDRDRVYEQYF
TRBD1 | TRBJ1-2 | - | TRBV28 | TGTGCCAGCAGTTTAGGGGGACAGGGCGGATACACCTTC | CASSLGGQGGYTF